This TCR beta chain is drawn from a study of T cell changes during pregnancy in multiple sclerosis. The CDR3 sequence is 15 residues long. In germline, CDR1 is LNHNV, CDR2 YYDKDF (reference sequence). Deletions cut 2 bases from V and 8 bases from J, with 18 bases between. Sequencing used immunoSEQ multiplex PCR; TCRdb keeps in-frame clones, though not all of them. This sample has about 60,000 clones, with about 91% found just once. The sample in question was peripheral blood, obtained in the first trimester of pregnancy. This sequence originates from a female donor with multiple sclerosis, enrolled in a pregnancy study. The chain recombines TRBV15 with TRBJ1-2; D possibly corresponds to TRBD1 (5 bases). CDR3 loop: CATSRSPGEGHGYTF. The CDR3 DNA reads as TGTGCCACCAGCAGATCCCCCGGGGAGGGGCACGGCTACACCTTC.